Below, one T cell receptor (beta chain) is given with its context. The CDR3 is 14 residues long. Germline CDR1 reads MNHNS; CDR2 reads SASEGT. V was pared by 4 bases and J by 1 base, with 7 bases between. PCR employed 60 Vbeta and 13 Jbeta primers. The table came from immunoSEQ multiplex PCR; TCRdb's copy has only in-frame clones and leaves some out. The sample holds about 98,000 clones, about 74% seen once. The data were taken from a study of cytomegalovirus exposure and HLA in healthy donors. This sequence was found in a male donor in good health and CMV-seronegative. The chain links TRBV6-1 to TRBJ2-2; unclear D gene. Sequenced: PBMCs. In DNA, the CDR3 is TGTGCCAGCAGTGCTGGCAGGAACACCGGGGAGCTGTTTTTT. This sequence encodes CASSAGRNTGELFF.